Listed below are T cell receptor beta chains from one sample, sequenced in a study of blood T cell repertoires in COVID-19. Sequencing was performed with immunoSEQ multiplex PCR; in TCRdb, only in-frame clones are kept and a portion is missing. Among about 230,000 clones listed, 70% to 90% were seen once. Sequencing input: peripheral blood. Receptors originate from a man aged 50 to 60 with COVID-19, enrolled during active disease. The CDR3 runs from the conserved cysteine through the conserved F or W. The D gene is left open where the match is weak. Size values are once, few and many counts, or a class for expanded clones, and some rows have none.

CDR3nt: TGCGCCACCCAGAGGGGGCTCGGAGAGACCCAGTACTTC
CDR3aa: CATQRGLGETQYF
j_gene: TRBJ2-5
v_gene: TRBV5-1
abundance: .
d_gene: TRBD1

CDR3nt: TGTGCCAGTAGTGACAGGGGCGGCCCGAACACTGAAGCTTTCTTT
CDR3aa: CASSDRGGPNTEAFF
j_gene: TRBJ1-1
v_gene: TRBV19
abundance: .
d_gene: TRBD1

CDR3nt: TGTGCCAGCCCCAAGCCAGGGTCGAACACTGAAGCTTTCTTT
CDR3aa: CASPKPGSNTEAFF
j_gene: TRBJ1-1
v_gene: TRBV6-5
abundance: .
d_gene: .

CDR3nt: TGTGCCACCAGCAGAGGACAGAACACCGGGGAGCTGTTTTTT
CDR3aa: CATSRGQNTGELFF
j_gene: TRBJ2-2
v_gene: TRBV15
abundance: .
d_gene: .

CDR3nt: TGTGCCAGCACCAAGGGGGAAAGCCAGTACTTC
CDR3aa: CASTKGESQYF
j_gene: TRBJ2-7
v_gene: TRBV6-6
abundance: .
d_gene: .

CDR3nt: TGTGCCAGCAAAACAGGGAGCGACAATGAGCAGTTCTTC
CDR3aa: CASKTGSDNEQFF
j_gene: TRBJ2-1
v_gene: TRBV28
abundance: once
d_gene: .

CDR3nt: TGTGCCAGTAGCTCCCGGGCCCAGGACAGCTACGAGCAGTACTTC
CDR3aa: CASSSRAQDSYEQYF
j_gene: TRBJ2-7
v_gene: TRBV19
abundance: .
d_gene: .

CDR3nt: TGTGCCAGCGGTTTATCGTTGGTAGACAATGAGCAGTTCTTC
CDR3aa: CASGLSLVDNEQFF
j_gene: TRBJ2-1
v_gene: TRBV27
abundance: .
d_gene: .

CDR3nt: TGTGCCAGCAGTAGTGGGGACAACAACTATGGCTACACCTTC
CDR3aa: CASSSGDNNYGYTF
j_gene: TRBJ1-2
v_gene: TRBV6-5
abundance: .
d_gene: .

CDR3nt: TGTGCCTGGAGGATACCGGGACTTAGTTACAATGAGCAGTTCTTC
CDR3aa: CAWRIPGLSYNEQFF
j_gene: TRBJ2-1
v_gene: TRBV30
abundance: .
d_gene: .

CDR3nt: TGCGCCAGCAGTGAGGACAGGGTCATCGAGACCCAGTACTTC
CDR3aa: CASSEDRVIETQYF
j_gene: TRBJ2-5
v_gene: TRBV10-1
abundance: .
d_gene: TRBD1

CDR3nt: TGTGCCATTCCCGCAGGCCGGGACAGCCGATATAGCAATCAGCCCCAGCATTTT
CDR3aa: CAIPAGRDSRYSNQPQHF
j_gene: TRBJ1-5
v_gene: TRBV10-3
abundance: .
d_gene: TRBD1

CDR3nt: TGTGCCAGCAGCCCTTCCCCTGCCGGGACAGGGGGCTTCAATGAGCAGTTCTTC
CDR3aa: CASSPSPAGTGGFNEQFF
j_gene: TRBJ2-1
v_gene: TRBV7-9
abundance: .
d_gene: TRBD1

CDR3nt: TGTGCCAGCAGCCCCCGTTGGGAGTCTGGAAACACCATATATTTT
CDR3aa: CASSPRWESGNTIYF
j_gene: TRBJ1-3
v_gene: TRBV7-9
abundance: .
d_gene: .

CDR3nt: TGTGCCAGCAGTTACACCTCAGACCGTTCGGGGCCCCAGCATTTT
CDR3aa: CASSYTSDRSGPQHF
j_gene: TRBJ1-5
v_gene: TRBV6-5
abundance: .
d_gene: .

CDR3nt: TGTGCCAGCAGTGACCCGACTAGCGGGGTCCTCACAGATACGCAGTATTTT
CDR3aa: CASSDPTSGVLTDTQYF
j_gene: TRBJ2-3
v_gene: TRBV2
abundance: .
d_gene: TRBD2

CDR3nt: TGCGCCAGCAGTGAGTCATTAGCGGGAGGGCCCGCGGACACCGGGGAGCTGTTTTTT
CDR3aa: CASSESLAGGPADTGELFF
j_gene: TRBJ2-2
v_gene: TRBV10-1
abundance: .
d_gene: TRBD2

CDR3nt: TGTGCCAGTAGTACGACAGAAACCCTTAACTATGGCTACACCTTC
CDR3aa: CASSTTETLNYGYTF
j_gene: TRBJ1-2
v_gene: TRBV19
abundance: .
d_gene: .

CDR3nt: TGTGCCAGCAGTGAGAGGCAGTTCAATCAGCCCCAGCATTTT
CDR3aa: CASSERQFNQPQHF
j_gene: TRBJ1-5
v_gene: TRBV2
abundance: .
d_gene: .

CDR3nt: TGTGCCATCCGGACAGGGTACCAGCAGTACTTC
CDR3aa: CAIRTGYQQYF
j_gene: TRBJ2-7
v_gene: TRBV10-3
abundance: .
d_gene: TRBD1

CDR3nt: TGTGCCAGCAGTGAGAGTACCCAGTACTTC
CDR3aa: CASSESTQYF
j_gene: TRBJ2-5
v_gene: TRBV2
abundance: once
d_gene: .

CDR3nt: TGCAGCGTTGGGCGAGGCGCGCAAGAGACCCAGTACTTC
CDR3aa: CSVGRGAQETQYF
j_gene: TRBJ2-5
v_gene: TRBV29-1
abundance: .
d_gene: .

CDR3nt: TGTGCCAGCAGCTTAGGGCCCAGACACCAAGAGACCCAGTACTTC
CDR3aa: CASSLGPRHQETQYF
j_gene: TRBJ2-5
v_gene: TRBV7-3
abundance: .
d_gene: .

CDR3nt: TGTGCCAGCAGCTTGGACCTCCCCGGGACTAGCGGGGGTACCCACACCGGGGAGCTGTTTTTT
CDR3aa: CASSLDLPGTSGGTHTGELFF
j_gene: TRBJ2-2
v_gene: TRBV7-3
abundance: .
d_gene: TRBD2

CDR3nt: TGTGCCAGCAGTTTATTGCGGGGGGCTGGGACTGAAGCTTTCTTT
CDR3aa: CASSLLRGAGTEAFF
j_gene: TRBJ1-1
v_gene: TRBV28
abundance: few
d_gene: .

CDR3nt: TGTGCCAGCAGCGTAGCCGGAAACATAGCCACAGATACGCAGTATTTT
CDR3aa: CASSVAGNIATDTQYF
j_gene: TRBJ2-3
v_gene: TRBV9
abundance: .
d_gene: .

CDR3nt: TGTGCCAGCAGCCAGACAGGGGGTAATGAAAAACTGTTTTTT
CDR3aa: CASSQTGGNEKLFF
j_gene: TRBJ1-4
v_gene: TRBV9
abundance: .
d_gene: TRBD1

CDR3nt: TGTGCCAGCAGCCAACCAACTAGCGGGTATTCCTACGAGCAGTACTTC
CDR3aa: CASSQPTSGYSYEQYF
j_gene: TRBJ2-7
v_gene: TRBV7-6
abundance: .
d_gene: TRBD2

CDR3nt: TGCGCCAGCAGCTTGGGACTAGCGGGACCTAATGAGCAGTTCTTC
CDR3aa: CASSLGLAGPNEQFF
j_gene: TRBJ2-1
v_gene: TRBV5-1
abundance: .
d_gene: TRBD2

CDR3nt: TGTGCCAGCAGCTTAACGGGACAGGGCGATCAGCCCCAGCATTTT
CDR3aa: CASSLTGQGDQPQHF
j_gene: TRBJ1-5
v_gene: TRBV7-9
abundance: .
d_gene: TRBD1

CDR3nt: TGCGCCAGCAGCTTGGTGGGGCTTAGCTCTGGAAACACCATATATTTT
CDR3aa: CASSLVGLSSGNTIYF
j_gene: TRBJ1-3
v_gene: TRBV5-1
abundance: .
d_gene: .

CDR3nt: TGTGCCAGCAGCTTGGCGCCGGCCGGGTGGAACGAGCAGTACTTC
CDR3aa: CASSLAPAGWNEQYF
j_gene: TRBJ2-7
v_gene: TRBV5-5
abundance: .
d_gene: .

CDR3nt: TGTGCCAGCTCACCGGGGGGCTACGAGCAGTACTTC
CDR3aa: CASSPGGYEQYF
j_gene: TRBJ2-7
v_gene: TRBV18
abundance: .
d_gene: .

CDR3nt: TGTGCCAGCAGCCCAGGACAATCAACAAATGAAAAACTGTTTTTT
CDR3aa: CASSPGQSTNEKLFF
j_gene: TRBJ1-4
v_gene: TRBV7-9
abundance: .
d_gene: .

CDR3nt: TGTGCCAGCAGCTTGGGATCGGGAGGGCCCACCGGGGAGCTGTTTTTT
CDR3aa: CASSLGSGGPTGELFF
j_gene: TRBJ2-2
v_gene: TRBV5-6
abundance: .
d_gene: TRBD2

CDR3nt: TGTGCCAGCACCCCGGAGGGATCACCCCTCCACTTT
CDR3aa: CASTPEGSPLHF
j_gene: TRBJ1-6
v_gene: TRBV2
abundance: .
d_gene: .

CDR3nt: TGTGCCAGCAGCCACACAGGGCCCGAGACCCAGTACTTC
CDR3aa: CASSHTGPETQYF
j_gene: TRBJ2-5
v_gene: TRBV3-1/TRBV3-2
abundance: .
d_gene: .

CDR3nt: TGTGCCAGCAGCCGGGACAGAAACTCCTACGAGCAGTACTTC
CDR3aa: CASSRDRNSYEQYF
j_gene: TRBJ2-7
v_gene: TRBV6-5
abundance: .
d_gene: TRBD1

CDR3nt: TGTGCCAGCACCTTGGGACAGACTAATGAAAAACTGTTTTTT
CDR3aa: CASTLGQTNEKLFF
j_gene: TRBJ1-4
v_gene: TRBV6-6
abundance: .
d_gene: TRBD1

CDR3nt: TGTGCCAGCAGTCTCCTGATGACAGGGGGCTACAATGAGCAGTTCTTC
CDR3aa: CASSLLMTGGYNEQFF
j_gene: TRBJ2-1
v_gene: TRBV27
abundance: .
d_gene: TRBD1

CDR3nt: TGTGCCACCAGCAGACCCCCAGGACTAGCGGGGGACACCGGGGAGCTGTTTTTT
CDR3aa: CATSRPPGLAGDTGELFF
j_gene: TRBJ2-2
v_gene: TRBV15
abundance: .
d_gene: TRBD2

CDR3nt: TGTGCCAGTAGCGACAGGGACGAGCAGTACTTC
CDR3aa: CASSDRDEQYF
j_gene: TRBJ2-7
v_gene: TRBV19
abundance: .
d_gene: TRBD1

CDR3nt: TGTGCCAGTAGTATGGCCCAGAGGATCAATTCACCCCTCCACTTT
CDR3aa: CASSMAQRINSPLHF
j_gene: TRBJ1-6
v_gene: TRBV19
abundance: .
d_gene: .

CDR3nt: TGTGCCAGCAGGAGGAGTTTTGAGAACACTGAAGCTTTCTTT
CDR3aa: CASRRSFENTEAFF
j_gene: TRBJ1-1
v_gene: TRBV6-5
abundance: .
d_gene: .